A selection of T cell receptor beta chains follows, all from one sample in a study of CD8+CD57+ T cells in acquired aplastic anemia. TCRdb re-derived calls from the reads in MiXCR, one entry per CDR3 protein. This table holds approximately 300,000 distinct CDR3 sequences, roughly 61% found once. Source material: sorted CD4+, CD8+, or CD8+CD57+ T cells (not recorded which) from PBMCs. The receptors stem from a human donor with aplastic anemia. Both conserved end residues are part of each CDR3. Fields, in order: D gene, clone size, V gene, J gene, CDR3 protein, CDR3 DNA. A D gene is named only where the DNA matches it firmly. For some rows the clone size is stated as once, few or many, or as a class when expanded; others skip it.

d_call: NA
clone_size: once
v_call: TRBV7-6
j_call: TRBJ1-6
cdr3_aa: CASSLGFGSPLHF
cdr3_nt: TGTGCCAGCAGCTTAGGTTTCGGTTCACCCCTCCACTTT

d_call: NA
clone_size: NA
v_call: TRBV7-8
j_call: TRBJ2-6
cdr3_aa: CASSIATGANVLTF
cdr3_nt: TGTGCCAGTAGTATTGCCACTGGGGCCAACGTCCTGACTTTC

d_call: TRBD1
clone_size: few
v_call: TRBV7-9
j_call: TRBJ1-5
cdr3_aa: CASSFSGGQPQHF
cdr3_nt: TGTGCCAGCAGCTTTTCAGGGGGTCAGCCCCAGCATTTT

d_call: NA
clone_size: NA
v_call: TRBV2
j_call: TRBJ2-5
cdr3_aa: CARGKGTQYF
cdr3_nt: TGTGCCAGGGGCAAAGGGACCCAGTACTTC

d_call: TRBD1
clone_size: NA
v_call: TRBV24-1
j_call: TRBJ1-1
cdr3_aa: CATSDLDRVNTEAFF
cdr3_nt: TGTGCCACCAGTGATCTTGACAGGGTGAACACTGAAGCTTTCTTT

d_call: TRBD1
clone_size: NA
v_call: TRBV24-1
j_call: TRBJ2-1
cdr3_aa: CATSGPGGAEQFF
cdr3_nt: TGTGCCACCAGTGGGCCAGGGGGCGCGGAGCAGTTCTTC

d_call: TRBD1
clone_size: NA
v_call: TRBV29-1
j_call: TRBJ2-3
cdr3_aa: CSLRVFRQGFASDTQYF
cdr3_nt: TGCAGCCTGCGAGTGTTCCGACAGGGATTCGCATCAGATACGCAGTATTTT

d_call: NA
clone_size: few
v_call: TRBV19
j_call: TRBJ2-5
cdr3_aa: CAGQGGKETQYF
cdr3_nt: TGTGCCGGTCAAGGAGGGAAGGAGACCCAGTACTTC

d_call: TRBD2
clone_size: many
v_call: TRBV3-1
j_call: TRBJ2-3
cdr3_aa: CASRPGTSGTDTQYF
cdr3_nt: TGTGCCAGCAGACCCGGGACTAGCGGCACAGATACGCAGTATTTT

d_call: TRBD1
clone_size: few
v_call: TRBV27
j_call: TRBJ1-5
cdr3_aa: CASSRQGGGNQPQHF
cdr3_nt: TGTGCCAGCAGTCGACAGGGAGGCGGCAATCAGCCCCAGCATTTT

d_call: NA
clone_size: NA
v_call: TRBV24-1
j_call: TRBJ2-5
cdr3_aa: CATSDTGTFETQYF
cdr3_nt: TGTGCCACCAGTGATACCGGGACGTTTGAGACCCAGTACTTC

d_call: TRBD1
clone_size: NA
v_call: TRBV6-1
j_call: TRBJ1-6
cdr3_aa: CASRGQGATSPLHF
cdr3_nt: TGTGCCAGCAGGGGACAGGGGGCTACGTCACCCCTCCACTTT

d_call: NA
clone_size: NA
v_call: TRBV7-6
j_call: TRBJ1-1
cdr3_aa: CASSVGGGRDTEAFF
cdr3_nt: TGTGCCAGCAGCGTGGGTGGGGGCAGGGACACTGAAGCTTTCTTT

d_call: NA
clone_size: NA
v_call: TRBV24-1
j_call: TRBJ2-3
cdr3_aa: CATSDHSDTTDTQYF
cdr3_nt: TGTGCCACCAGTGATCATTCGGACACCACAGATACGCAGTATTTT

d_call: TRBD2
clone_size: NA
v_call: TRBV5-1
j_call: TRBJ2-2
cdr3_aa: CASSLQLAGPTGELFF
cdr3_nt: TGCGCCAGCAGCTTGCAACTAGCGGGACCCACCGGGGAGCTGTTTTTT

d_call: NA
clone_size: many
v_call: TRBV18
j_call: TRBJ1-3
cdr3_aa: CASSPPSGSGNTIYF
cdr3_nt: TGTGCCAGCTCACCACCGTCAGGGTCTGGAAACACCATATATTTT

d_call: NA
clone_size: NA
v_call: TRBV10-3
j_call: TRBJ2-1
cdr3_aa: CAISDRRGMRTDTQFF
cdr3_nt: TGTGCCATCAGTGACCGGCGCGGGATGCGCACAGATACGCAGTTCTTC

d_call: NA
clone_size: NA
v_call: TRBV7-6
j_call: TRBJ1-3
cdr3_aa: CASSLGRGNTIYF
cdr3_nt: TGTGCCAGCAGCTTAGGTCGGGGAAACACCATATATTTT

d_call: NA
clone_size: NA
v_call: TRBV7-9
j_call: TRBJ2-6
cdr3_aa: CASSLGRVGANVLTF
cdr3_nt: TGTGCCAGCAGCTTAGGCCGGGTTGGGGCCAACGTCCTGACTTTC

d_call: NA
clone_size: many
v_call: TRBV19
j_call: TRBJ1-6
cdr3_aa: CASSIQRQALNSPLHF
cdr3_nt: TGTGCCAGTAGTATCCAACGGCAGGCCCTTAATTCACCCCTCCACTTT

d_call: NA
clone_size: NA
v_call: TRBV9
j_call: TRBJ1-6
cdr3_aa: CASSVGGADSPLHF
cdr3_nt: TGTGCCAGCAGCGTAGGGGGGGCAGATTCACCCCTCCACTTT

d_call: NA
clone_size: many
v_call: TRBV14
j_call: TRBJ2-3
cdr3_aa: CASSQEGWRMTDTQYF
cdr3_nt: TGTGCCAGCAGCCAAGAAGGCTGGCGGATGACAGATACGCAGTATTTT

d_call: NA
clone_size: few
v_call: TRBV7-9
j_call: TRBJ2-7
cdr3_aa: CASSFGRGRDEQYF
cdr3_nt: TGTGCCAGCAGCTTCGGCAGGGGCAGGGACGAGCAGTACTTC

d_call: TRBD1
clone_size: many
v_call: TRBV12-3/TRBV12-4
j_call: TRBJ1-1
cdr3_aa: CASSRDRGRTEAFF
cdr3_nt: TGTGCCAGCAGTAGGGACAGGGGGCGCACTGAAGCTTTCTTT

d_call: NA
clone_size: many
v_call: TRBV4-2
j_call: TRBJ2-3
cdr3_aa: CASSQDGGENTDTQYF
cdr3_nt: TGTGCCAGCAGCCAAGATGGGGGAGAAAACACAGATACGCAGTATTTT

d_call: NA
clone_size: few
v_call: TRBV5-1
j_call: TRBJ2-1
cdr3_aa: CASSLSLRDVLDEQFF
cdr3_nt: TGCGCCAGCAGCTTGTCACTCAGGGATGTGTTGGATGAGCAGTTCTTC

d_call: NA
clone_size: many
v_call: TRBV2
j_call: TRBJ2-3
cdr3_aa: CASSGMGDTQYF
cdr3_nt: TGTGCCAGCAGCGGGATGGGAGATACGCAGTATTTT